This TCR beta chain was documented in a study of blood T cell repertoires in COVID-19 (dated by TCRdb to 2020 to 2021). Context from the whole study: Samples from collaborators originated in the United States, Italy and Spain and spanned both the acute and convalescent phases of COVID-19. The material from the prospective study consisted of cDNA or gDNA derived from T cells, B-cell-depleted T cells, or PBMCs. Where available, HLA class I and class II types were taken from metadata supplied by the sample provider and were not determined by assay-based typing. Subjects who had been exposed to COVID-19, were actively infected with it, or had recovered from it provided the deeply sampled blood TCRbeta repertoires that made up the dataset. Nearly every sample came with metadata listing a de-identified subject ID, COVID-19 status, age in years and sex. The repertoires were released in a freely available public database meant as a resource for research on the immune response to SARS-CoV-2. The samples were drawn from the first 160 participants of the ongoing ImmuneRACE study and from about 1,200 subjects provided by 6 global collaborators.

Whole blood was collected in K2EDTA tubes by collaborating institutions according to the institutions' own protocols. For TCRbeta analysis, collaborators shipped samples in one of three forms: frozen whole blood, isolated PBMCs, or DNA extracted from either of those sample types. TCRbeta CDR3 regions were amplified from genomic DNA by means of the immunoSEQ Assay, a bias-controlled multiplex PCR. The study's processing was this. Nucleated cell counts per sample were estimated from amplification of reference gene primers within the assay. Sequence reads were collapsed and filtered to measure the absolute abundance of every unique TCRbeta CDR3 rearrangement. For each sample, productive Simpson clonality was calculated as the square root of Simpson's diversity index over productive rearrangements. TCRdb stores this immuneACCESS table with in-frame sequences only. Part of the clones is absent; in the studies checked, under half of the shortfall reflects unresolved V genes, and no reason is known for the rest. Clone size and V and J calls were adopted from that table, with D and trimming inferred from the DNA. Counted in this sample were over 100,000 clones; approximately 87% of them appeared once. The ten biggest clones cover 2% to 2.5% of the sample.

Comments on this clone: Its antigen is unknown. Base qualities are not provided; no much larger clone lies one nucleotide away.

Paper-wide results and their limitations: How much clinical and demographic metadata was included differed by source and by participant, and the metadata was provided uncurated.

Looking up the germline V gene (reference sequence) yields CDR1 LNHNV and CDR2 YYDKDF. Reading from cysteine to phenylalanine, the CDR3 counts 16 amino acids. The read is trimmed to its CDR3 DNA, 48 bases read in frame from base 1. V is clipped by 0 bases and J by 5 bases, and the sequence between their germline boundaries is 16 bases long. The chain is assembled from TRBV15 and TRBJ2-5; no D gene is confidently identified. The sequenced sample was peripheral blood. The sequence derives from a man in his forties or fifties with active COVID-19. The nucleotides are TGTGCCACCAGCAGAGACGCCATGGGCCCCGGTGAGACCCAGTACTTC. It specifies CATSRDAMGPGETQYF.